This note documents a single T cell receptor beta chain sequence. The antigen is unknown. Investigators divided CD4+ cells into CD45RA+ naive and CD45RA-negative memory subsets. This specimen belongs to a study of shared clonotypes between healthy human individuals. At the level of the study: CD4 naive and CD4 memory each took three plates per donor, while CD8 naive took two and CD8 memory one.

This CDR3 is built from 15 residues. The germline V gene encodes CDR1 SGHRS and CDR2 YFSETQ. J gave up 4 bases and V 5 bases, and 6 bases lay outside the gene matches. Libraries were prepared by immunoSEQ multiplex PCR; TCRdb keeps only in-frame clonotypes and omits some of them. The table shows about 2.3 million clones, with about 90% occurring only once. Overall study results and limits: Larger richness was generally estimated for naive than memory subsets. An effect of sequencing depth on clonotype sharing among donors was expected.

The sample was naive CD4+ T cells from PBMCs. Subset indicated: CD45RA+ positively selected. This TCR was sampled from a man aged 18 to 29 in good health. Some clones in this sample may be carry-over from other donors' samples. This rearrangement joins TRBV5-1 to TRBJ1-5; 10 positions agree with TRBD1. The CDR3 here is CASRRDRGPNQPQHF. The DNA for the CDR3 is TGCGCCAGCAGACGGGACAGGGGACCAAATCAGCCCCAGCATTTT. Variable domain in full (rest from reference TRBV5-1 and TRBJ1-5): KAGVTQTPRYLIKTRGQQVTLSCSPISGHRSVSWYQQTPGQGLQFLFEYFSETQRNKGNFPGRFSGRQFSNSRSEMNVSTLELGDSALYLCASRRDRGPNQPQHFGDGTRLSIL.